The 20 T cell receptor beta chains below come from one sample, sequenced in a study of blood T cells in healthy people across ages. Next came a second PCR, run for about 6 to 12 cycles, which used a sample-barcoded 5' primer along with a J-beta primer mix. A single record per CDR3 protein comes from TCRdb applying MiXCR to the 5' RACE reads. Found here are roughly 1.6 million distinct CDR3 sequences, about 32% of them singletons; the top ten hold 11%. The sequenced sample consisted of blood. Every receptor here comes from a woman between 25 and 40 years old in good health.

This clonotype was seen at least ten times. The gene calls are TRBV12-3 or TRBV12-4 and TRBJ2-5; D uncertain. CDR3 length: 13 residues. The V end was cut by 6 bases, the J end by 5 bases, with 13 bases between. The CDR3 sequence is CASSLSPLETQYF. The CDR3 DNA reads as TGTGCCAGCAGCCTATCCCCCTTGGAGACCCAGTACTTC.

This clonotype was counted many times. V gene TRBV5-1 combines with J gene TRBJ2-7; D is possibly TRBD2 (6 bases). The CDR3 is made up of 15 amino acids. Trimming cost V 4 bases and J 0 bases, with 14 bases left between them. CDR1 is SGHRS, CDR2 YFSETQ, per germline. The DNA of the CDR3 is TGCGCCAGCAGCACGGGACTTCCTCCCTCCTACGAGCAGTACTTC. Translating gives CASSTGLPPSYEQYF.

As regards this clonotype: This may be a read error, as it is one base from a much larger clone. The chain carries TRBV6-6 and TRBJ2-4; D perhaps matches TRBD1 (5 bases). Germline CDR1 and CDR2: MNHNY and SVGAGI (reference sequence). CDR3 length equals 16 residues. The CDR3 sequence: CASRSRCRVAKNIRYF. The CDR3 DNA follows: TGTGCCAGCAGATCCCGATGCAGGGTAGCCAAAAACATTCGGTACTTC.

This clonotype was detected many times. This chain joins TRBV12-3 or TRBV12-4 and TRBJ2-7, with TRBD1 matching over 9 bases. Trimming at V came to 6 bases and at J to 0 bases, leaving 6 bases not matched to a gene. The CDR3 length is 15 residues. CDR3 in DNA: TGTGCCAGCAGCGAGGACAGGGGACACTCCTACGAGCAGTACTTC. This gives the protein CASSEDRGHSYEQYF.

This clonotype was detected only a few times. At one end the junction does not follow the germline gene, possibly because of a read error. The V gene is TRBV10-3, the J gene TRBJ2-1, with 8 nucleotides matching TRBD2. The CDR3 extends over 13 amino acids. Germline V CDR1 and CDR2: ENHRY, SYGVKD. This CDR3 reads CATSEPGGDEQFF. The CDR3 DNA sequence: TGTGCCACCAGTGAGCCGGGGGGGGATGAGCAGTTCTTC.

This clonotype was detected only a few times. The chain couples TRBV4-1 to TRBJ2-1, with 10 bases identical to TRBD2. This CDR3 is built from 16 residues. Looked up from germline, CDR1 is MGHRA and CDR2 is YSYEKL. Trimming took 4 bases from V and 7 from J; bases not matched to a gene: 10. The CDR3 loop is CASSPQRGGRLNEQFF. The CDR3 coding sequence is TGCGCCAGCAGCCCTCAGCGGGGGGGGAGGTTAAATGAGCAGTTCTTC.

This clonotype came up a few times. The CDR3 protein is CASTRQGWNIQYF. DNA of the CDR3: TGTGCCAGCACCAGACAGGGTTGGAACATTCAGTACTTC. V usage is TRBV28 and J usage is TRBJ2-4; 7 bases match TRBD1. Germline CDR1 reads MDHEN; CDR2 reads SYDVKM. Trimming removed 7 bases from V and 7 bases from J; junction bases left unmatched: 7. The CDR3 length is 13 residues.

This clonotype showed up just a few times. The chain employs TRBV28 and TRBJ2-7, with D perhaps matching TRBD2 (5 bases). V shed 1 base and J shed 2 bases, with 15 bases lying between them. The CDR3 spans 16 residues. Germline values: CDR1 MDHEN, CDR2 SYDVKM. CDR3 protein: CASSLFPRTPAYEQYF. CDR3 coding DNA: TGTGCCAGCAGTTTATTTCCCCGGACTCCCGCCTACGAGCAGTACTTC.

This chain connects TRBV27 to TRBJ2-5, with no clear D. CDR3 length: 14 amino acids. The germline V gene encodes CDR1 MNHEY and CDR2 SMNVEV (reference sequence). Trimming left V 0 bases short and J 7 bases short, with 12 bases between. The CDR3 DNA sequence: TGTGCCAGCAGTTTATCCCCAGGAAAAGGGACCCAGTACTTC. Its translation: CASSLSPGKGTQYF.

This clonotype was counted only a few times. The rearrangement joins TRBV5-1 to TRBJ2-1; D not certain. The CDR3 runs 14 residues. The ends were cut back, 0 bases at V and 1 base at J, with 5 bases in the middle. CDR1 is SGHRS, CDR2 YFSETQ, per germline. The CDR3, as DNA: TGCGCCAGCAGCTTGGTGACTTCCTACAATGAGCAGTTCTTC. Its protein product is CASSLVTSYNEQFF.

Details on this clonotype: This may come from a read error, since a much larger clone is one base off. The chain has TRBV12-3 or TRBV12-4 and TRBJ2-1, with 9 nucleotides matching TRBD2. Judging by the DNA end, TRBJ2-7 fits better; the J call may be wrong. The CDR3 runs 14 residues. The CDR3 is CATGTSSSYNEQYF. The CDR3, as DNA: TGTGCCACCGGGACTAGCAGCTCCTACAATGAGCAGTACTTC.

The V and J genes are TRBV20-1 and TRBJ1-6; 9 bases are shared with TRBD1. This CDR3 is built from 14 residues. V lost 6 bases and J lost 9; bases outside the gene matches: 9. Per the germline V gene, CDR1 is DFQATT and CDR2 is SNEGSKA (reference sequence). The CDR3 protein is CSAWTGEHGSPLHF. Here the CDR3 DNA reads TGCAGTGCCTGGACAGGGGAACACGGTTCACCCCTCCACTTT.

The V call is TRBV28, the J call TRBJ2-7; D might be TRBD1 or TRBD2, each matching 6 bases. The germline V and J ends were trimmed by 6 bases and 5 bases, with 14 bases remaining between them. The CDR3 is 13 residues long. Germline values: CDR1 MDHEN, CDR2 SYDVKM. The CDR3 protein is CASSNRGPNEQYF. Here the CDR3 DNA reads TGTGCCAGCAGCAACCGGGGGCCGAACGAGCAGTACTTC.

The chain links TRBV7-2 to TRBJ1-2; 10 bases are shared with TRBD1. This CDR3 is built from 15 residues. CDR1 and CDR2 (germline): SGHTA, FQGNSA. Unmatched junction bases numbered 11, after V lost 5 bases and J lost 8 bases. The CDR3 here is CASSLMTGGREGYTF. CDR3 nucleotide sequence: TGTGCCAGCAGCCTAATGACAGGGGGCCGGGAAGGCTACACCTTC. Looking up the rest from reference TRBV7-2 and TRBJ1-2 gives the full variable domain: GAGVSQSPSNKVTEKGKDVELRCDPISGHTALYWYRQSLGQGLEFLIYFQGNSAPDKSGLPSDRFSAERTGGSVSTLTIQRTQQEDSAVYLCASSLMTGGREGYTFGSGTRLTVV.

The rearrangement joins TRBV6-6 to TRBJ1-2; 8 bases are a match to TRBD1. The CDR3 runs 12 residues. Trimming removed 7 bases from V and 6 bases from J; junction bases left unmatched: 4. Looked up from germline, CDR1 is MNHNY and CDR2 is SVGAGI (reference sequence). CDR3 amino acids: CASNGQGNGYTF. The CDR3 coding sequence is TGTGCCAGCAATGGACAGGGAAATGGCTACACCTTC.

This sequence joins TRBV9 and TRBJ2-3; D may be TRBD1 or TRBD2 (5 bases each). Trimming cost V 2 bases and J 2 bases, with 15 bases left between them. The CDR3 length is 16 residues. CDR1 is SGDLS and CDR2 is YYNGEE in the germline V gene. The CDR3 DNA reads TGTGCCAGCAGCGTGGGGGTGGGCGGCACCACAGATACGCAGTATTTT. Its protein product is CASSVGVGGTTDTQYF.

This clonotype was seen only a few times. The chain carries TRBV27 and TRBJ1-2; 7 positions match TRBD1. The junction had 9 bases not matched to a gene; V was cut back by 7 bases and J by 4 bases. The germline gives CDR1 MNHEY, CDR2 SMNVEV (reference sequence). This CDR3 is built from 14 residues. Here the CDR3 reads CASTTRQGSYGYTF. CDR3 sequence (DNA): TGTGCCAGCACCACAAGACAGGGTAGCTATGGCTACACCTTC.

This clonotype was counted only a few times. The chain combines TRBV29-1 with TRBJ2-7; possible D gene TRBD1, 6 bases. CDR1 is SQVTM and CDR2 is ANQGSEA in the germline V gene. This CDR3 has 13 amino acids. The V gene lost 5 bases and the J gene lost 0 bases, with 11 bases spanning the gap. The CDR3 loop reads CSVLQGNSYEQYF. In DNA, the CDR3 is TGCAGCGTTCTACAGGGCAACTCCTACGAGCAGTACTTC.

This chain links TRBV7-2 with TRBJ1-1; a possible D gene is TRBD1 (5 bases). Trimming took 5 bases from V and 4 from J, leaving 17 bases between them. The CDR3 is made up of 15 amino acids. The germline V gene encodes CDR1 SGHTA and CDR2 FQGNSA. This CDR3 reads CASSPPGRSGTEAFF. The CDR3 bases are TGTGCCAGCAGCCCGCCGGGACGTTCAGGCACTGAAGCTTTCTTT.

This clonotype was observed a few times. V usage is TRBV20-1 and J usage is TRBJ2-5, with unresolved D. V dropped 4 bases and J dropped 0 bases, with 15 bases sitting between them. The CDR3 spans 15 residues. CDR1 and CDR2 (germline): DFQATT, SNEGSKA (reference sequence). In nucleotides, the CDR3 is TGCAGTGCTATCGTCGGCAGTACTTACCAAGAGACCCAGTACTTC. Translating it yields CSAIVGSTYQETQYF.